A selection of T cell receptor beta chains follows, all from one sample in a study of cytomegalovirus exposure and HLA in healthy donors. Some clones are missing from TCRdb's copy, which holds only in-frame ones; the method was immunoSEQ multiplex PCR. The table lists about 150,000 clones, 70% to 80% of them singletons, with 3% to 4% in the top ten. Sequencing was carried out using PBMCs. The receptors here all came from a middle-aged woman in good health and CMV-seronegative. Both conserved end residues are trimmed from each CDR3. Each record gives: clone size, V gene, D gene, CDR3 protein. D genes are given only for firm matches. Not every row has a clone size; where given, it reads once, few, many or a size class.

size: .
V: TRBV5-5
D: TRBD1
CDR3: ASRLRQGAADTEAF

size: .
V: TRBV11-2
D: TRBD1
CDR3: ASSLFPTGNNSPLH

size: .
V: TRBV18
D: .
CDR3: ASSGTPGETQY

size: once
V: TRBV28
D: .
CDR3: ASSRGYYEQY

size: .
V: TRBV9
D: TRBD2
CDR3: ASSVDSGRAYEQY

size: few
V: TRBV7-7
D: TRBD1
CDR3: ASSPRDRGNEQF

size: .
V: TRBV5-6
D: TRBD2
CDR3: ASSLDGGSSYNEQF

size: few
V: TRBV7-2
D: TRBD2
CDR3: ASSLGGPTSGGSYEQY

size: .
V: TRBV2
D: .
CDR3: ASRFGRELGYGYT

size: .
V: TRBV5-1
D: TRBD2
CDR3: ASSLETSGPYNEQF

size: .
V: TRBV10-1
D: .
CDR3: ASSDSSQQY

size: .
V: TRBV7-9
D: .
CDR3: ASSLRVEAF

size: .
V: TRBV7-2
D: TRBD2
CDR3: ASSFFGLAGGNEQF

size: .
V: TRBV19
D: TRBD1
CDR3: ASRPGQTTDTQY

size: .
V: TRBV6-5
D: .
CDR3: ASSYGGSGLDQPQH

size: .
V: TRBV4-1
D: .
CDR3: ASSSRDSYEQY

size: .
V: TRBV5-1
D: .
CDR3: ASSPAAGVYTEAF

size: .
V: TRBV5-1
D: .
CDR3: ASSFKQETQY

size: .
V: TRBV19
D: .
CDR3: ASRLRVKETQY

size: .
V: TRBV7-9
D: .
CDR3: ASSLELGDYEQY

size: few
V: TRBV6-5
D: .
CDR3: ASSYLGGGGRDEQY

size: .
V: TRBV7-9
D: TRBD1
CDR3: ASRQTGMNTEAF

size: .
V: TRBV6-1
D: TRBD1
CDR3: ASSLQGANGYT

size: .
V: TRBV6-4
D: .
CDR3: ASSGLPTDTQY

size: once
V: TRBV30
D: .
CDR3: AWSLPGTIWNQPQH

size: .
V: TRBV5-5
D: TRBD1
CDR3: ASRDEGGRGLRGTEAF

size: few
V: TRBV2
D: TRBD1
CDR3: ASKGTGDQPQH

size: once
V: TRBV2
D: TRBD2
CDR3: ASRPTGLAGGETQY

size: .
V: TRBV18
D: TRBD1
CDR3: ASSPLYPDRGRANGYT

size: .
V: TRBV4-2
D: TRBD1
CDR3: ASSQDWQGASAGANVLT

size: .
V: TRBV11-3
D: .
CDR3: ASSLGGQLTTEAF

size: .
V: TRBV5-1
D: .
CDR3: ASSPGGASNQPQH

size: .
V: TRBV27
D: .
CDR3: ASSSSSYEQY

size: .
V: TRBV7-9
D: .
CDR3: ASSFPGEKLF

size: .
V: TRBV15
D: TRBD1
CDR3: ATSSHGQGADGELF

size: .
V: TRBV27
D: TRBD1
CDR3: ASSLSGQGVGNTEAF

size: .
V: TRBV15
D: .
CDR3: ATSRGGSPGEQY

size: .
V: TRBV6-1
D: .
CDR3: ASSRGASDNSPLH

size: .
V: TRBV19
D: .
CDR3: ASSWGIRNTEAF

size: once
V: TRBV30
D: TRBD1
CDR3: VGTEPYGYT

size: .
V: TRBV25-1
D: TRBD1
CDR3: ASSVQGASEKLF

size: .
V: TRBV11-1
D: .
CDR3: ASSYDSGGYT

size: .
V: TRBV13
D: .
CDR3: ASNRKGLNNEQF

size: .
V: TRBV4-2
D: .
CDR3: ASSRVTNTGELF

size: .
V: TRBV19
D: .
CDR3: ASSIAGSEQY

size: .
V: TRBV11-3
D: TRBD2
CDR3: ASTGGEQYEQY

size: .
V: TRBV5-1
D: TRBD2
CDR3: ASSGGAGGSQETQY

size: once
V: TRBV28
D: .
CDR3: ASRQAAMLPGYT

size: .
V: TRBV10-3
D: .
CDR3: AISLGTRTYGYT

size: .
V: TRBV28
D: TRBD1
CDR3: ASRTSGTAVPPLH

size: .
V: TRBV6-1
D: TRBD1
CDR3: ASSPGTGGGEKLF

size: few
V: TRBV10-3
D: .
CDR3: AISESTGAGELF

size: .
V: TRBV7-9
D: .
CDR3: ASSRQGPDTQY

size: .
V: TRBV6-6
D: .
CDR3: ASSYDSYSNQPQH

size: .
V: TRBV5-1
D: TRBD1
CDR3: ASSPDGDSTYEKLF

size: .
V: TRBV19
D: TRBD1
CDR3: ASSWTGLKRANTEAF

size: .
V: TRBV25-1
D: .
CDR3: ASSDDGRGKARDTEAF